The rows below give T cell receptor beta chains drawn from one sample of a study of neoadjuvant anti-PD-1 for oral cavity cancer. Only in-frame clones appear in the TCRdb table, and some are missing; sequencing was by immunoSEQ multiplex PCR. The repertoire consists of some 15,000 clones, with around 74% occurring once and the leading ten covering approximately 2.3%. The material was PBMCs, obtained after nivolumab (anti-PD-1) treatment. The receptor source for this set is a person aged 35-79 years with oral cavity squamous cell carcinoma. Both conserved end residues are part of each CDR3. Each record gives: J gene, clone size, D gene, V gene, CDR3 protein, CDR3 DNA. A D gene is named only where the DNA matches it firmly. The listing skips clone size in some rows; elsewhere it reads once, few, many or a size class.

>TRBJ1-5|NA|NA|TRBV7-9
CASSLGSWSGRAFNQPQHF
TGTGCCAGCAGCTTGGGGTCGTGGTCGGGGAGAGCCTTCAATCAGCCCCAGCATTTT
>TRBJ2-3|NA|NA|TRBV12-5
CASGRAGHKFTDTQYF
TGTGCTAGTGGTAGAGCGGGACACAAATTCACAGATACGCAGTATTTT
>TRBJ2-7|NA|TRBD2|TRBV4-1
CASSQQDLAGGGYEQYF
TGCGCCAGCAGCCAACAAGACCTAGCGGGGGGTGGCTACGAGCAGTACTTC
>TRBJ2-2|few|NA|TRBV30
CAWSHGPGRTNTGELFF
TGTGCCTGGAGTCATGGCCCGGGACGGACGAACACCGGGGAGCTGTTTTTT
>TRBJ2-2|NA|TRBD1|TRBV5-4
CASSYRTGSLTGELFF
TGTGCCAGCAGCTACCGGACAGGGAGTCTGACCGGGGAGCTGTTTTTT
>TRBJ2-5|NA|NA|TRBV6-1
CASSEAVARGRDTGETQYF
TGTGCCAGCAGTGAAGCGGTCGCCAGGGGTAGGGACACGGGAGAGACCCAGTACTTC
>TRBJ2-2|NA|NA|TRBV10-3
CAISEYSPGNTGELFF
TGTGCCATCAGTGAGTACTCCCCAGGAAACACCGGGGAGCTGTTTTTT
>TRBJ2-7|once|NA|TRBV27
CASSLTPGLTYEQYF
TGTGCCAGCAGTTTAACGCCAGGGCTCACCTACGAGCAGTACTTC
>TRBJ1-2|NA|NA|TRBV6-5
CASSFTGARYGYTF
TGTGCCAGCAGTTTCACGGGGGCGAGATATGGCTACACCTTC
>TRBJ2-7|NA|NA|TRBV11-2
CASRRPGRGAAYEQYF
TGTGCCAGCAGGAGACCGGGGAGAGGGGCAGCCTACGAGCAGTACTTC
>TRBJ2-7|NA|TRBD1|TRBV2
CASSDLGQTGGEQYF
TGTGCCAGCAGTGATCTCGGGCAGACAGGGGGCGAGCAGTACTTC
>TRBJ2-1|NA|NA|TRBV9
CASSQDLGDNEQFF
TGTGCCAGCAGCCAGGACCTGGGAGACAATGAGCAGTTCTTC
>TRBJ1-2|NA|NA|TRBV19
CASSPDRIYGYTF
TGTGCCAGTAGTCCCGACAGAATCTATGGCTACACCTTC
>TRBJ2-6|once|NA|TRBV30
CAWSVGGSGANVLTF
TGTGCCTGGAGTGTTGGGGGCTCTGGGGCCAACGTCCTGACTTTC
>TRBJ1-1|NA|NA|TRBV11-3
CASSLAGGTEAFF
TGTGCCAGCAGCTTGGCGGGGGGCACTGAAGCTTTCTTT
>TRBJ1-2|NA|NA|TRBV7-8
CASSTRQASYGYTF
TGTGCCAGCAGCACCAGACAGGCCTCCTATGGCTACACCTTC
>TRBJ2-7|once|TRBD1|TRBV7-2
CASSRTGYEQYF
TGTGCCAGCAGCCGGACAGGGTACGAGCAGTACTTC
>TRBJ2-1|NA|NA|TRBV30
CAWRVWGRNEQFF
TGTGCCTGGAGGGTTTGGGGGCGGAATGAGCAGTTCTTC
>TRBJ2-6|NA|NA|TRBV27
CASSLWGAPGANVLTF
TGTGCCAGCAGTTTATGGGGGGCGCCTGGGGCCAACGTCCTGACTTTC
>TRBJ1-4|NA|TRBD1|TRBV5-1
CASSLGSGTDFEKLFF
TGCGCCAGCAGCTTGGGCTCCGGGACAGATTTTGAAAAACTGTTTTTT
>TRBJ2-2|NA|TRBD2|TRBV5-1
CATNHLGTSTGELFF
TGCGCCACCAACCACTTAGGGACTAGCACCGGGGAGCTGTTTTTT
>TRBJ1-3|NA|NA|TRBV5-1
CASSLAEGRSGNTIYF
TGCGCCAGCAGCTTGGCCGAAGGGAGGTCTGGAAACACCATATATTTT
>TRBJ2-1|NA|NA|TRBV11-2
CASSLTSHDSEQFF
TGTGCCAGCAGCCTGACTAGTCACGATAGTGAGCAGTTCTTC
>TRBJ1-5|NA|NA|TRBV28
CASSPDSNQPQHF
TGTGCCAGCAGCCCCGACAGCAATCAGCCCCAGCATTTT
>TRBJ2-1|NA|NA|TRBV30
CAWSVRWRTNEQFF
TGTGCCTGGAGTGTACGGTGGAGGACCAATGAGCAGTTCTTC
>TRBJ1-1|NA|NA|TRBV30
CAWLRVRGEAFF
TGTGCCTGGCTCCGGGTCCGGGGAGAAGCTTTCTTT
>TRBJ2-1|NA|TRBD2|TRBV7-9
CASSSSAAGGLGEQFF
TGTGCCAGCAGCTCCTCTGCAGCGGGAGGGCTCGGTGAGCAGTTCTTC
>TRBJ2-2|few|NA|TRBV14
CASSQQDLLSTGELFF
TGTGCCAGCAGCCAGCAGGATTTGTTATCGACCGGGGAGCTGTTTTTT
>TRBJ2-2|NA|NA|TRBV7-3
CASSLSMRQPNTGELFF
TGTGCCAGCAGCTTAAGTATGAGGCAGCCGAACACCGGGGAGCTGTTTTTT
>TRBJ2-1|NA|TRBD2|TRBV10-2
CASSTSGFSNEQFF
TGCGCCAGTTCGACTAGCGGGTTTTCCAATGAGCAGTTCTTC
>TRBJ1-2|few|NA|TRBV19
CASSILPSDYGYTF
TGTGCCAGTAGTATCCTTCCTTCTGACTATGGCTACACCTTC
>TRBJ1-1|few|NA|TRBV7-6
CASSPKSVNTEAFF
TGTGCCAGCAGCCCCAAAAGTGTGAACACTGAAGCTTTCTTT
>TRBJ2-1|NA|NA|TRBV5-4
CASSLTHNEQFF
TGTGCCAGCAGCCTCACGCACAATGAGCAGTTCTTC
>TRBJ2-7|NA|TRBD1|TRBV27
CASRPRQGIPGEQYF
TGTGCCAGCAGACCTAGACAGGGCATCCCGGGAGAGCAGTACTTC
>TRBJ2-5|NA|NA|TRBV10-3
CASRPTDRAQETQYF
TGTGCCTCTCGACCCACCGACAGAGCCCAAGAGACCCAGTACTTC
>TRBJ2-3|NA|NA|TRBV27
CASSLGRGVTDTQYF
TGTGCCAGCAGTTTGGGGAGAGGGGTCACAGATACGCAGTATTTT
>TRBJ2-7|NA|NA|TRBV29-1
CSVSLTGHEQYF
TGCAGCGTGTCATTGACAGGACACGAGCAGTACTTC
>TRBJ2-1|once|TRBD2|TRBV11-2
CASSPLAGTYNEQFF
TGTGCCAGCAGCCCGCTAGCGGGGACCTACAATGAGCAGTTCTTC
>TRBJ2-1|NA|TRBD2|TRBV5-4
CASSPRTSGRISSYNEQFF
TGTGCCAGCAGCCCCCGGACTAGCGGGAGGATAAGCTCCTACAATGAGCAGTTCTTC
>TRBJ2-7|NA|TRBD1|TRBV4-2
CASSQDETGGYEQYF
TGTGCCAGCAGCCAAGATGAAACAGGGGGGTACGAGCAGTACTTC
>TRBJ2-7|few|NA|TRBV30
CAWSPYGTLGTYEQYF
TGTGCCTGGAGTCCCTACGGGACTCTCGGGACCTACGAGCAGTACTTC
>TRBJ2-7|NA|NA|TRBV29-1
CSIANWGDEQYF
TGCAGCATTGCAAACTGGGGGGACGAGCAGTACTTC
>TRBJ1-2|NA|NA|TRBV20-1
CTARETYGYTF
TGCACCGCCCGGGAGACCTATGGCTACACCTTC
>TRBJ2-7|NA|NA|TRBV5-1
CASSTGTYPYEQYF
TGCGCCAGCAGCACCGGGACGTATCCCTACGAGCAGTACTTC
>TRBJ2-1|NA|TRBD2|TRBV10-3
CAISDPASGDEQFF
TGTGCCATCAGTGATCCCGCTAGCGGGGATGAGCAGTTCTTC
>TRBJ1-1|NA|NA|TRBV27
CASSRVPIRRTEAFF
TGTGCCAGCAGTCGAGTACCGATAAGGAGGACTGAAGCTTTCTTT
>TRBJ2-2|NA|NA|TRBV4-2
CASSQVMNTGELFF
TGTGCCAGCAGCCAAGTAATGAACACCGGGGAGCTGTTTTTT
>TRBJ2-2|few|NA|TRBV18
CASSPRVREGGELFF
TGTGCCAGCTCACCACGGGTCAGGGAAGGCGGGGAGCTGTTTTTT
>TRBJ1-1|NA|NA|TRBV6-6
CASTAGAGNTEAFF
TGTGCCAGCACGGCGGGGGCGGGAAACACTGAAGCTTTCTTT
>TRBJ2-7|NA|TRBD1|TRBV27
CASSLTGVSSYEQYF
TGTGCCAGCAGCCTGACAGGGGTGTCCTCCTACGAGCAGTACTTC
>TRBJ2-4|NA|TRBD1|TRBV6-6
CASSRDRQNIQYF
TGTGCCAGCAGCCGGGACAGACAAAACATTCAGTACTTC